These 5 T cell receptor beta chains share one sample of origin, sequenced in a study of shared clonotypes between healthy human individuals. The method was immunoSEQ multiplex PCR; TCRdb's version includes in-frame clones alone and lacks a portion of them. The sample has more than 2,000,000 clones, roughly 93% seen once; the top ten hold 0.3% to 0.4%. Material for sequencing was naive CD4+ T cells from PBMCs. Subset defined: CD45RA+ positively selected. All receptors derive from a man younger than 35 in good health. Some clones in this sample may be carry-over from other donors' samples.

The rearrangement joins TRBV5-8 to TRBJ2-7; D tentatively fits TRBD1 or TRBD2 (5 bases each). Trimming stripped 7 bases from V and 3 bases from J, with 14 bases between. Germline V gives CDR1 SGHTS, CDR2 YDEGEE. The CDR3 totals 13 residues. CDR3 region: CASPRGTGYEQYF. For the CDR3, the DNA is TGTGCCAGCCCCCGGGGCACAGGCTACGAGCAGTACTTC.

This sequence joins TRBV14 and TRBJ1-5; 8 bases agree with TRBD1. CDR3 length: 13 residues. CDR1 is SGHDN, CDR2 FVKESK, per germline. V lost 5 bases, J lost 7 bases, and 4 bases stayed unmatched. The CDR3 DNA reads as TGTGCCAGCAGCGGACAGGGAGGGCAGCCCCAGCATTTT. Amino acid sequence: CASSGQGGQPQHF. Full variable domain (rest looked up from reference TRBV14 and TRBJ1-5): EAGVTQFPSHSVIEKGQTVTLRCDPISGHDNLYWYRRVMGKEIKFLLHFVKESKQDESGMPNNRFLAERTGGTYSTLKVQPAELEDSGVYFCASSGQGGQPQHFGDGTRLSIL.

This chain joins TRBV5-4 and TRBJ1-1; no firm D call. The CDR3 has 14 residues. Trimming removed 3 bases from V and 1 base from J, with 10 bases in between. The germline CDR1 and CDR2 sequences are SGHNT and YYREEE (reference sequence). CDR3 bases: TGTGCCAGCAGCTCTGGACCGGCGAACACTGAAGCTTTCTTT. This gives the protein CASSSGPANTEAFF.

The V call is TRBV25-1, the J call TRBJ1-2; D not resolved. Germline CDR1 is MGHDK and CDR2 is SYGVNS. V dropped 4 bases and J dropped 7 bases, with 19 bases sitting between them. The CDR3 extends over 15 amino acids. CDR3 sequence: CASSATDLGGGGYTF. CDR3 nucleotide sequence: TGTGCCAGCAGTGCCACCGATTTGGGAGGCGGTGGCTACACCTTC.

This clone was seen just once. J is TRBJ1-2 and V is TRBV12-2. TRBV12-2 is given as a pseudogene. CDR3 length: 16 amino acids. CDR3: CASRLVLGREAYGYTF. In DNA form, the CDR3 reads TGTGCAAGTCGCTTAGTTTTGGGGAGGGAAGCCTATGGCTACACCTTC.